Below are 14 T cell receptor beta chains sequenced from a single sample in a study of blood T cell repertoires in COVID-19. The assay was immunoSEQ multiplex PCR, and TCRdb's table has in-frame clones only and misses some. The table includes roughly 200,000 clones, roughly 82% detected once. Sequencing input: PBMCs or T cells enriched from blood (not recorded which). The receptor source for this set is a man in his forties with acute COVID-19.

V gene TRBV10-3 combines with J gene TRBJ2-7; TRBD2 agrees at 11 bases. The CDR3 is made up of 13 amino acids. With 6 bases clipped from V and 5 bases from J, the junction kept 3 bases outside the gene matches. Germline assignment: CDR1 ENHRY and CDR2 SYGVKD. The CDR3 loop reads CAIRGLAVHEQYF. DNA of the CDR3: TGTGCCATCAGGGGACTAGCGGTCCACGAGCAGTACTTC.

The V and J genes are TRBV6-5 and TRBJ2-3; D might be TRBD2 (6 bases). This CDR3 comprises 12 residues. Trimming removed 5 bases from V and 10 bases from J, with 13 bases in between. Per the germline V gene, CDR1 is MNHEY and CDR2 is SVGAGI. The CDR3 DNA follows: TGTGCCAGCAGTCCGGAGCGGGTCCCGCAGTATTTT. Translated, it gives CASSPERVPQYF.

V gene TRBV29-1 combines with J gene TRBJ2-1; TRBD1 aligns across 8 bases. The CDR3 totals 14 residues. Germline CDR1 reads SQVTM; CDR2 reads ANQGSEA. V gave up 5 bases and J gave up 2 bases; unmatched junction bases: 5. This chain's CDR3 is CSVPDRGTYNEQFF. Here the CDR3 DNA reads TGCAGCGTTCCCGACAGGGGAACCTACAATGAGCAGTTCTTC.

The chain recombines TRBV5-1 with TRBJ2-5; D gene ambiguous. Deletions cut 2 bases from V and 1 base from J, with 9 bases between. The CDR3 runs 14 residues. Germline CDR1 and CDR2: SGHRS and YFSETQ. The CDR3 sequence: CASSLRGFQETQYF. The DNA of the CDR3 is TGCGCCAGCAGCTTAAGAGGCTTCCAAGAGACCCAGTACTTC.

The genes are TRBV28 and TRBJ1-5; D is ambiguous. The CDR3 sequence is 19 residues long. The V and J ends lost 3 bases and 1 base respectively, with 22 bases between them. Germline-derived CDR1 and CDR2 are MDHEN and SYDVKM. The CDR3 bases are TGTGCCAGCAGTTTTTCCTATCTTCGGAGCGTCGAAAGCAATCAGCCCCAGCATTTT. This translates into CASSFSYLRSVESNQPQHF.

This clone was observed a handful of times. V is TRBV12-3 or TRBV12-4 and J is TRBJ1-2; the D gene is possibly TRBD1 (5 bases). The V end was cut by 2 bases, the J end by 6 bases, with 10 bases between. The CDR3 is 13 amino acids. CDR3 loop: CASSLSTGDGYTF. For the CDR3, the DNA is TGTGCCAGCAGTTTATCCACGGGGGATGGCTACACCTTC.

The chain combines TRBV19 with TRBJ2-7; no definite D call. The V gene lost 2 bases and the J gene lost 4 bases, with 9 bases spanning the gap. Germline V gene lookup returns CDR1 LNHDA and CDR2 SQIVND (reference sequence). The CDR3 extends over 13 amino acids. CDR3 sequence: CASSIRRHYEQYF. The CDR3 DNA reads as TGTGCCAGTAGTATAAGGCGGCATTACGAGCAGTACTTC.

The gene calls are TRBV25-1 and TRBJ2-5, with TRBD2 matching over 10 bases. The CDR3 runs 17 residues. Trimming at V came to 5 bases and at J to 2 bases, leaving 11 bases not matched to a gene. Germline V gene data show CDR1 as MGHDK and CDR2 as SYGVNS. The CDR3 loop is CASSNGTSAEGQETQYF. CDR3 coding DNA: TGTGCCAGCAGTAATGGGACTAGCGCCGAGGGGCAAGAGACCCAGTACTTC.

There are a few counts of this clone. This chain links TRBV7-8 with TRBJ2-7; D ambiguous. The CDR3 loop spans 15 amino acids. Germline CDR1 SGHVS, CDR2 FQNEAQ. V shed 3 bases and J shed 4 bases, with 16 bases lying between them. CDR3 nucleotide sequence: TGTGCCAGCAGCTTTTCTGGTCAGTTCACGTACGAGCAGTACTTC. Protein sequence: CASSFSGQFTYEQYF. Complete variable domain (other parts from reference TRBV7-8 and TRBJ2-7): GAGVSQSPRYKVAKRGQDVALRCDPISGHVSLFWYQQALGQGPEFLTYFQNEAQLDKSGLPSDRFFAERPEGSVSTLKIQRTQQEDSAVYLCASSFSGQFTYEQYFGPGTRLTVT.

CDR3 protein: CASSQVAGEQFF. CDR3 DNA: TGCGCCAGCAGCCAAGTAGCGGGAGAGCAGTTCTTC. This rearrangement joins TRBV4-1 to TRBJ2-1; TRBD2 matches 8 bases. J lost 10 bases, V lost 1 base, and 0 bases had no gene match. This CDR3 region has 12 residues. Germline V CDR1 and CDR2: MGHRA, YSYEKL.

The genes are TRBV7-2 and TRBJ2-7; D gene uncertain. From germline, CDR1 is SGHTA and CDR2 FQGNSA. Trimming took 6 bases from V and 7 from J, leaving 22 bases between them. The CDR3 spans 15 residues. The CDR3 nucleotides read TGTGCCAGCAGTCCAGACTTGTCCCCGCCTTGGGAGCAGTACTTC. Translated, it gives CASSPDLSPPWEQYF.

The chain links TRBV5-4 to TRBJ1-1; 7 nucleotides line up with TRBD1. Unmatched junction bases numbered 13, after V lost 2 bases and J lost 0 bases. This CDR3 region has 18 residues. From germline, CDR1 is SGHNT and CDR2 YYREEE (reference sequence). The chain's CDR3 is CASSLVRDSRAMNTEAFF. CDR3 DNA sequence: TGTGCCAGCAGCTTAGTTAGGGACAGTCGGGCTATGAACACTGAAGCTTTCTTT.

The gene calls are TRBV27 and TRBJ1-5, with 7 nucleotides matching TRBD1. Trimming removed 0 bases from V and 7 bases from J; junction bases left unmatched: 3. Germline-derived CDR1 and CDR2 are MNHEY and SMNVEV (reference sequence). The CDR3 has 14 amino acids. This CDR3 reads CASSLSNRGQPQHF. CDR3 nucleotides: TGTGCCAGCAGTTTATCGAACAGGGGCCAGCCCCAGCATTTT.

The chain links TRBV5-1 to TRBJ2-1; 10 bases align to TRBD2. The CDR3 consists of 14 residues. Looked up from germline, CDR1 is SGHRS and CDR2 is YFSETQ. With 3 bases clipped from V and 8 bases from J, the junction kept 5 bases outside the gene matches. As DNA, the CDR3 is TGCGCCAGCAGCTGGGGGACTAGCGCATATGAGCAGTTCTTC. As protein: CASSWGTSAYEQFF. Filled out from reference TRBV5-1 and TRBJ2-1, the complete variable domain reads KAGVTQTPRYLIKTRGQQVTLSCSPISGHRSVSWYQQTPGQGLQFLFEYFSETQRNKGNFPGRFSGRQFSNSRSEMNVSTLELGDSALYLCASSWGTSAYEQFFGPGTRLTVL.